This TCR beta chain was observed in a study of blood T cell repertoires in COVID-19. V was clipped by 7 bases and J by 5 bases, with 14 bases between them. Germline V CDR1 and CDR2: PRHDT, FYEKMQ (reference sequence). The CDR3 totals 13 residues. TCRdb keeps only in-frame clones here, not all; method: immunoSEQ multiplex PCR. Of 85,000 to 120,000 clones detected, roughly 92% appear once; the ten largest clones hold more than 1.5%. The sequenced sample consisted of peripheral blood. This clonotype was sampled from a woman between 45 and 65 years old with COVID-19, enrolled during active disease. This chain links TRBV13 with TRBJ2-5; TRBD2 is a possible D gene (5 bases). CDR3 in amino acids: CASTSDYSETQYF. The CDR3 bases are TGTGCCAGCACTTCAGACTATTCGGAGACCCAGTACTTC.